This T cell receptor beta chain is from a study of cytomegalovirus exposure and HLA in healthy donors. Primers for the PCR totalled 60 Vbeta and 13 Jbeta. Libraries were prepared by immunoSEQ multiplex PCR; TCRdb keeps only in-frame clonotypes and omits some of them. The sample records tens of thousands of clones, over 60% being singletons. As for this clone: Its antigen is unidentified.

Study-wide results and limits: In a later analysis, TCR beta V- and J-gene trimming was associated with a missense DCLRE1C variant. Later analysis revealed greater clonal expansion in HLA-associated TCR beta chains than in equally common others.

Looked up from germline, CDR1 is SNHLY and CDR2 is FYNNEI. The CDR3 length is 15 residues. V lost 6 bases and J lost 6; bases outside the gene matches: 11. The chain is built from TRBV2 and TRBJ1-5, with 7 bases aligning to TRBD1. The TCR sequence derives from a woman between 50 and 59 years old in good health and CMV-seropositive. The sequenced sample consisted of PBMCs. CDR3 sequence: CASRGGSGYSQPQHF. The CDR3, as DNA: TGTGCCAGCAGAGGGGGCTCAGGTTATAGTCAGCCCCAGCATTTT.